One sample yielded the 24 T cell receptor beta chains listed below, sequenced in a study of T cell responses to AZD1222 COVID-19 vaccine. Only in-frame clones appear in the TCRdb table, and some are missing; sequencing was by immunoSEQ multiplex PCR. The table lists about 150,000 clones, 70% to 90% of them singletons. The sample in question was peripheral blood, obtained on day 0 of AZD1222 vaccination. These receptor sequences come from an adult in good health.

The V and J genes are TRBV2 and TRBJ1-1; no reliable D call. The length of the CDR3 is 14 residues. In germline, CDR1 is SNHLY, CDR2 FYNNEI. V was trimmed by 2 bases and J by 1 base, leaving 8 bases between them. The CDR3 sequence is CASSERHSNTEAFF. CDR3 bases: TGTGCCAGCAGTGAACGACACTCGAACACTGAAGCTTTCTTT.

This clone has just a few counts. The chain couples TRBV7-6 to TRBJ2-7; D perhaps matches TRBD1 (5 bases). Per the germline V gene, CDR1 is SGHVS and CDR2 is FNYEAQ. V was shortened by 0 bases and J by 0 bases, with 12 bases between the two germline ends. The CDR3 consists of 16 residues. CDR3 coding DNA: TGTGCCAGCAGCTTAGCGCAGGGTAGGATCTCCTACGAGCAGTACTTC. Translating gives CASSLAQGRISYEQYF.

The V gene is TRBV7-9, the J gene TRBJ1-6, with a tentative D call TRBD1 (5 bases). The CDR3 consists of 17 residues. V lost 1 base and J 10 bases, leaving 20 bases between the germline ends. The germline CDR1 and CDR2 sequences are SEHNR and FQNEAQ (reference sequence). The CDR3 is CASSLVGRKGLGSPLHF. CDR3 DNA sequence: TGTGCCAGCAGCTTAGTAGGGCGGAAGGGGTTGGGGTCACCCCTCCACTTT.

CDR3: CASVGSLGEQYF. CDR3 DNA sequence: TGTGCCAGCGTAGGATCTTTGGGGGAGCAGTACTTC. This chain connects TRBV7-8 to TRBJ2-7; D gene unclear. Between the trimmed V and J ends, which lost 8 bases and 7 bases, there was a span of 15 bases. Per the germline V gene, CDR1 is SGHVS and CDR2 is FQNEAQ. CDR3 length: 12 amino acids.

The V and J genes are TRBV24-1 and TRBJ1-1; D unclear. Looked up from germline, CDR1 is KGHDR and CDR2 is SFDVKD. This CDR3 region has 15 residues. With 9 bases removed from V and 3 bases from J, the gap between germline ends came to 19 bases. The CDR3 sequence: CATATATRGYTEAFF. CDR3 in DNA: TGTGCCACCGCTACGGCCACCCGGGGTTACACTGAAGCTTTCTTT.

This CDR3 reads CASRNSYGAEAFF. For the CDR3, the DNA is TGCGCCAGCCGAAATAGTTACGGTGCTGAAGCTTTCTTT. The chain links TRBV5-1 to TRBJ1-1; D remains ambiguous. Looked up from germline, CDR1 is SGHRS and CDR2 is YFSETQ. V was shortened by 7 bases and J by 6 bases, with 16 bases between the two germline ends. This CDR3 has 13 amino acids.

The V and J genes are TRBV10-3 and TRBJ1-5; D perhaps matches TRBD1 (6 bases). Germline V gene lookup returns CDR1 ENHRY and CDR2 SYGVKD. Trimming took 2 bases from V and 0 from J, leaving 8 bases between them. The CDR3 runs 15 residues. This CDR3 reads CAISELTGSNQPQHF. In nucleotides, the CDR3 is TGTGCCATCAGTGAGCTGACAGGTAGCAATCAGCCCCAGCATTTT.

The V and J genes are TRBV15 and TRBJ1-1; D remains unclear. Trimming took 0 bases from V and 4 from J, leaving 12 bases between them. This CDR3 has 15 amino acids. The germline CDR1 and CDR2 sequences are LNHNV and YYDKDF (reference sequence). Written as DNA, the CDR3 is TGTGCCACCAGCAGAGATGAGGGCTGGATCACTGAAGCTTTCTTT. This codes for CATSRDEGWITEAFF.

This chain's CDR3 is CASSSSSGGAGEETQYF. CDR3 DNA: TGTGCCAGCAGCTCCAGCAGCGGGGGGGCCGGGGAGGAGACCCAGTACTTC. The chain is built from TRBV3-1 (or the pseudogene TRBV3-2) and TRBJ2-5; 10 nucleotides line up with TRBD2. There are 17 residues in the CDR3. The germline CDR1 and CDR2 sequences are LGHDT and YNNKEL (reference sequence). V was clipped by 5 bases and J by 5 bases; unmatched bases: 14.

The chain uses TRBV3-1 (or the pseudogene TRBV3-2) and TRBJ1-5, with D maybe TRBD1 (5 bases). This CDR3 spans 15 amino acids. The V and J ends lost 5 bases and 2 bases respectively, with 13 bases between them. Germline CDR1 reads LGHDT; CDR2 reads YNNKEL (reference sequence). The CDR3 region is CASSSQGMGNQPQHF. The CDR3 region has the DNA TGTGCCAGCAGCTCGCAGGGTATGGGCAATCAGCCCCAGCATTTT.

V gene TRBV4-1 combines with J gene TRBJ1-1; D unclear. The CDR3 is 16 amino acids. The germline V gene has CDR1 MGHRA and CDR2 YSYEKL. V lost 1 base and J 0 bases, leaving 12 bases between the germline ends. As DNA, the CDR3 is TGCGCCAGCAGCCAAGGCCCTCCGGAGTTGAACACTGAAGCTTTCTTT. Encoded protein: CASSQGPPELNTEAFF.

V and J are TRBV7-9 and TRBJ2-1; 7 bases match TRBD1. The CDR3 totals 18 residues. V gave up 5 bases and J gave up 7 bases; unmatched junction bases: 20. Germline-derived CDR1 and CDR2 are SEHNR and FQNEAQ (reference sequence). The chain's CDR3 is CASSPKAYSGTVYNEQFF. Written as DNA, the CDR3 is TGTGCCAGCAGCCCGAAGGCCTATTCCGGGACAGTTTATAATGAGCAGTTCTTC. The whole variable domain, remainder taken from reference TRBV7-9 and TRBJ2-1, is DTGVSQNPRHKITKRGQNVTFRCDPISEHNRLYWYRQTLGQGPEFLTYFQNEAQLEKSRLLSDRFSAERPKGSFSTLEIQRTEQGDSAMYLCASSPKAYSGTVYNEQFFGPGTRLTVL.

The chain recombines TRBV19 with TRBJ1-6; D possibly corresponds to TRBD1 (6 bases). CDR3 size: 14 residues. Germline V gives CDR1 LNHDA, CDR2 SQIVND (reference sequence). With 3 bases removed from V and 7 bases from J, the gap between germline ends came to 10 bases. CDR3 bases: TGTGCCAGTAGTATGATTGGGGGCAATTCACCCCTCCACTTT. The encoded protein is CASSMIGGNSPLHF.

This rearrangement joins TRBV4-2 to TRBJ1-4; D is undetermined. There are 13 residues in the CDR3. V gave up 0 bases and J gave up 4 bases, with 3 bases separating them. Looked up from germline, CDR1 is LGHNA and CDR2 is YNFKEQ. CDR3 amino acids: CASSQEYNEKLFF. The DNA of the CDR3 is TGTGCCAGCAGCCAAGAATATAATGAAAAACTGTTTTTT.

The chain is built from TRBV6-5 and TRBJ1-1; D gene ambiguous. Per the germline V gene, CDR1 is MNHEY and CDR2 is SVGAGI. V was cut by 5 bases and J by 7 bases, with 8 bases left in between. The CDR3 consists of 11 residues. CDR3 nucleotide sequence: TGTGCCAGCAGTCGAATCGGTGAAGCTTTCTTT. This codes for CASSRIGEAFF.

The V and J genes are TRBV5-1 and TRBJ2-3, with D maybe TRBD2 (5 bases). V was pared by 5 bases and J by 4 bases, with 11 bases between. Germline lookup yields CDR1 SGHRS and CDR2 YFSETQ. The CDR3 sequence is 13 residues long. CDR3 coding DNA: TGCGCCAGCAGAAACGGAGGATCAGATACGCAGTATTTT. This encodes CASRNGGSDTQYF. Full variable domain (rest looked up from reference TRBV5-1 and TRBJ2-3): KAGVTQTPRYLIKTRGQQVTLSCSPISGHRSVSWYQQTPGQGLQFLFEYFSETQRNKGNFPGRFSGRQFSNSRSEMNVSTLELGDSALYLCASRNGGSDTQYFGPGTRLTVL.

The V and J genes are TRBV13 and TRBJ1-6, with unresolved D. The V gene lost 0 bases and the J gene lost 6 bases, with 9 bases spanning the gap. Germline CDR1 PRHDT, CDR2 FYEKMQ (reference sequence). The CDR3 covers 15 residues. Here the CDR3 reads CASSLGWGGNSPLHF. The CDR3 nucleotides read TGTGCCAGCAGCTTAGGGTGGGGTGGTAATTCACCCCTCCACTTT.

The chain employs TRBV6-5 and TRBJ2-3, with D perhaps matching TRBD2 (5 bases). The ends were cut back, 11 bases at V and 2 bases at J, with 20 bases in the middle. Germline lookup yields CDR1 MNHEY and CDR2 SVGAGI. CDR3 size: 15 residues. The CDR3 DNA is TGTGCCCCCCCGGAAGCGGTGTCTGACACAGATACGCAGTATTTT. Translating it yields CAPPEAVSDTDTQYF.

V gene TRBV7-6 combines with J gene TRBJ1-3; the D gene is possibly TRBD1 (5 bases). Per the germline V gene, CDR1 is SGHVS and CDR2 is FNYEAQ. V lost 6 bases and J 6 bases, leaving 15 bases between the germline ends. This CDR3 spans 14 amino acids. This chain's CDR3 is CASRQGSNENTIYF. CDR3 in DNA: TGTGCCAGCAGGCAGGGAAGTAATGAAAACACCATATATTTT.

This chain links TRBV30 with TRBJ2-3, with TRBD2 as a possible D gene (6 bases). CDR3 size: 14 residues. Germline loops: CDR1 GTSNPN, CDR2 SVGIG (reference sequence). V dropped 8 bases and J dropped 0 bases, with 15 bases sitting between them. The CDR3 DNA reads as TGTGCCAGCGGCGGGGCCCCTAGCACAGATACGCAGTATTTT. This gives the protein CASGGAPSTDTQYF.

The chain couples TRBV6-5 to TRBJ2-6, with D uncertain. Germline V gene data show CDR1 as MNHEY and CDR2 as SVGAGI. This CDR3 spans 15 amino acids. Trimming left V 6 bases short and J 0 bases short, with 9 bases between. DNA of the CDR3: TGTGCCAGCAGACAAGACACCTCTGGGGCCAACGTCCTGACTTTC. It codes for CASRQDTSGANVLTF.

This chain links TRBV27 with TRBJ1-2, with 7 positions matching TRBD1. CDR1 MNHEY and CDR2 SMNVEV come from the germline V gene (reference sequence). The V and J ends lost 10 bases and 4 bases, in that order; junction bases with no gene match: 12. The CDR3 consists of 14 residues. This chain's CDR3 is CATKGQSAVYGYTF. DNA of the CDR3: TGTGCCACCAAGGGACAGTCCGCTGTCTATGGCTACACCTTC.

The chain uses TRBV2 and TRBJ1-2, with D tentatively TRBD1 (6 bases). V gave up 5 bases and J gave up 8 bases, with 15 bases separating them. Germline CDR1 SNHLY, CDR2 FYNNEI. The CDR3 consists of 13 residues. The CDR3: CASSNGYTGGYTF. The CDR3 region has the DNA TGTGCCAGCAGTAATGGCTACACAGGGGGCTACACCTTC.

The chain recombines TRBV5-6 with TRBJ1-5, with D unclear. Trimming took off 5 bases at V and 3 bases at J, with 15 bases between the two ends. Germline values: CDR1 SGHDT, CDR2 YYEEEE. The CDR3 runs to 15 residues. CDR3 sequence (DNA): TGTGCCAGCAGTATCTATAGACGAGACAATCAGCCCCAGCATTTT. Translation gives CASSIYRRDNQPQHF.